This entry lists 9 T cell receptor beta chains sequenced from one sample in a study of CD8 T cells in Susac syndrome. Reverse transcription of about 0.5 to 1 ug RNA used random hexamers. TCRdb processed the immunoSEQ multiplex PCR reads anew with MiXCR; each CDR3 protein has one entry. The sample contains 180,000 or so distinct CDR3 sequences, 90% to 95% of which appear only once. The sequenced sample consisted of CD4+ T cells from PBMCs. The receptors derive from a human donor in good health.

The chain combines TRBV6-2 or TRBV6-3 with TRBJ2-3; D is possibly TRBD1 (5 bases). The V end was cut by 0 bases, the J end by 2 bases, with 12 bases between. The CDR3 runs 16 residues. Germline loops: CDR1 MNHEY, CDR2 SVGEGT. This chain's CDR3 is CASSYSKGQLTDTQYF. CDR3 DNA: TGTGCCAGCAGTTACTCGAAAGGACAACTCACAGATACGCAGTATTTT.

This clonotype occurred once. The CDR3 protein is CASSEGNSRQYF. In DNA, the CDR3 is TGCGCCAGCAGCGAAGGGAATAGCAGGCAGTACTTC. The chain uses TRBV4-1 and TRBJ2-7; D remains unclear. V lost 5 bases to trimming and J lost 9 bases, with 14 bases between them. Germline assignment: CDR1 MGHRA and CDR2 YSYEKL. The CDR3 extends over 12 amino acids.

The rearrangement links TRBV9 to TRBJ2-2; 7 bases agree with TRBD1. V lost 6 bases to trimming and J lost 0 bases; unmatched junction nucleotides: 8. Germline V gene lookup returns CDR1 SGDLS and CDR2 YYNGEE. The CDR3 has 16 residues. This chain's CDR3 is CASTRRTGANTGELFF. Written as DNA, the CDR3 is TGTGCCAGCACCCGTAGGACAGGAGCGAACACCGGGGAGCTGTTTTTT.

This clonotype was seen only once. The V call is TRBV20-1, the J call TRBJ2-7; 15 bases map to TRBD2. After removal of 5 bases from V and 9 bases from J, the junction contained 11 bases not matched to a gene. The CDR3 consists of 15 residues. Germline CDR1 DFQATT, CDR2 SNEGSKA (reference sequence). The DNA for the CDR3 is TGCAGTGCTTCCCACCCGGGACTAGCGGGGGGCGGGCAGTACGTC. It is translated as CSASHPGLAGGGQYV.

The J gene is TRBJ1-2, the V gene TRBV4-1, with D tentatively TRBD1 (6 bases). The germline V and J ends were trimmed by 0 bases and 4 bases, with 9 bases remaining between them. Germline CDR1 MGHRA, CDR2 YSYEKL. There are 14 residues in the CDR3. The CDR3 protein is CASSQDAQGYGYTF. CDR3 in DNA: TGCGCCAGCAGCCAAGACGCACAGGGCTATGGCTACACCTTC.

The chain combines TRBV6-5 with TRBJ2-3, with D unclear. The CDR3 totals 12 residues. Germline values: CDR1 MNHEY, CDR2 SVGAGI. The ends were cut back, 6 bases at V and 5 bases at J, with 9 bases in the middle. CDR3 bases: TGTGCCAGCAGGGACCCGGGAGATACGCAGTATTTT. Translated: CASRDPGDTQYF.

The chain uses TRBV28 and TRBJ2-4, with TRBD1 as a possible D gene (5 bases). The germline V gene has CDR1 MDHEN and CDR2 SYDVKM. The CDR3 is 15 amino acids. V dropped 4 bases and J dropped 0 bases, with 10 bases sitting between them. The CDR3 nucleotides read TGTGCCAGCAGTTCCCAGGGCTTAGCCAAAAACATTCAGTACTTC. Amino acids: CASSSQGLAKNIQYF.

The chain joins TRBV28 to TRBJ2-7, with 7 bases aligning to TRBD1. V gave up 9 bases and J gave up 2 bases; unmatched junction bases: 10. This CDR3 has 14 amino acids. The germline V gene encodes CDR1 MDHEN and CDR2 SYDVKM. Here the CDR3 DNA reads TGTGCCAGTCGCCGGACAGGTCTGACCTACGAGCAGTACGTC. Encoded protein: CASRRTGLTYEQYV.

V and J are TRBV27 and TRBJ2-1; a weak D match, TRBD1 (5 bases). Trimming took 4 bases from V and 8 from J, leaving 15 bases between them. Germline V gene data show CDR1 as MNHEY and CDR2 as SMNVEV (reference sequence). The CDR3 is 14 residues long. The CDR3 bases are TGTGCCAGCAGTTGGACATGGGGTATCTATGAGCAGTTCTTC. Encoded protein: CASSWTWGIYEQFF.